The 5 T cell receptor beta chains given below trace back to one sample, sequenced in a study of shared clonotypes between healthy human individuals. Profiling relied on immunoSEQ multiplex PCR, and the TCRdb table lists in-frame clones only, not all of them. Of about 1.5 million clones detected, 95% to 97% appear once; the ten largest clones hold approximately 1.1%. The sequencing input was naive CD4+ T cells sorted from blood. Described subset: CD45RA+ positively selected. These receptors were obtained from a man aged 25-40 years in good health.

The rearrangement links TRBV7-8 to TRBJ2-1; 9 nucleotides match TRBD2. Germline V gene lookup returns CDR1 SGHVS and CDR2 FQNEAQ. V shed 4 bases, J shed 3 bases, and the junction held 7 bases outside the gene matches. The CDR3 sequence is 16 residues long. CDR3 in amino acids: CASSWVAGVIYNEQFF. The CDR3 DNA reads as TGTGCCAGCAGCTGGGTAGCGGGAGTTATCTACAATGAGCAGTTCTTC.

The V call is TRBV7-9, the J call TRBJ2-4; 7 positions match TRBD2. The CDR3 has 12 amino acids. The germline gives CDR1 SEHNR, CDR2 FQNEAQ (reference sequence). In DNA, the CDR3 is TGTGCGACCGGGACTAATCAGAGTCCTCAGTACTTC. Amino acid sequence: CATGTNQSPQYF. The whole variable domain, remainder taken from reference TRBV7-9 and TRBJ2-4, is DTGVSQNPRHKITKRGQNVTFRCDPISEHNRLYWYRQTLGQGPEFLTYFQNEAQLEKSRLLSDRFSAERPKGSFSTLEIQRTEQGDSAMYLCATGTNQSPQYFGAGTRLSVL.

This clone was recorded only once. The rearrangement links TRBV6-5 to TRBJ1-2, with a tentative D call TRBD1 (6 bases). The V and J ends lost 2 bases and 5 bases respectively, with 9 bases between them. The CDR3 is 13 amino acids. The germline CDR1 and CDR2 sequences are MNHEY and SVGAGI. CDR3 nucleotide sequence: TGTGCCAGCAGTTACCAGGACAGTTATGGCTACACCTTC. It yields the protein CASSYQDSYGYTF.

This clone occurred a few times. Distinct nucleotide sequences in the sample also encode this CDR3. The chain has TRBV2 and TRBJ2-2; a weak D match, TRBD2 (6 bases). Trimming removed 8 bases from V and 3 bases from J, with 7 bases in between. Germline V gene data show CDR1 as SNHLY and CDR2 as FYNNEI. The CDR3 runs 12 residues. The CDR3 region has the DNA TGTGCCAGCGGAGGGGACACCGGGGAGCTGTTTTTT. This codes for CASGGDTGELFF.

A remark on this clone: Different DNA sequences within this sample yield the same CDR3. This chain links TRBV7-9 with TRBJ2-5; 13 bases map to TRBD2. Germline-derived CDR1 and CDR2 are SEHNR and FQNEAQ (reference sequence). This CDR3 comprises 16 residues. The ends lost 4 bases at V and 4 bases at J; junction bases unmatched: 6. The CDR3, as DNA: TGTGCCAGCAGCTCGAGACTAGCGGGAGGAGGAGAGACCCAGTACTTC. Translated, it gives CASSSRLAGGGETQYF. Based on the CDR3 plus reference TRBV7-9 and TRBJ2-5, the full variable domain is DTGVSQNPRHKITKRGQNVTFRCDPISEHNRLYWYRQTLGQGPEFLTYFQNEAQLEKSRLLSDRFSAERPKGSFSTLEIQRTEQGDSAMYLCASSSRLAGGGETQYFGPGTRLLVL.